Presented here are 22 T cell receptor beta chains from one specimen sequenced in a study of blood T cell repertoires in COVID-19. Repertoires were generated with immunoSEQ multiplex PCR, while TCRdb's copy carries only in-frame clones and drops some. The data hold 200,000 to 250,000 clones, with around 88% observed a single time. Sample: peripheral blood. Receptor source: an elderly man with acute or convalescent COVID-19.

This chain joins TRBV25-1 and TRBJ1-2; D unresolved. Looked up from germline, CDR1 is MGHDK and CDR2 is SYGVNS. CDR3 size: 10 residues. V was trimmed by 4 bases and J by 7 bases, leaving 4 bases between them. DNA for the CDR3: TGTGCCAGCAGTGCCGGTGGCTACACCTTC. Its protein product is CASSAGGYTF.

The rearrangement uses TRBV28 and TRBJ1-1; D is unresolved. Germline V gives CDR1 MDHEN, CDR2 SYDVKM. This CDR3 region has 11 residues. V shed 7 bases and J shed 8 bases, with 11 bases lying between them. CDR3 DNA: TGTGCCAGCATTCGCCCCGGGGAAGCTTTCTTT. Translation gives CASIRPGEAFF.

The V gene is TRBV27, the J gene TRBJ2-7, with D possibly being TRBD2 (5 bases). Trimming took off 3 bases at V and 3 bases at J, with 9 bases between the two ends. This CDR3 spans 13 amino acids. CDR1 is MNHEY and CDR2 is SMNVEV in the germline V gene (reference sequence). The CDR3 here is CASSLEDRYEQYF. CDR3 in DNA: TGTGCCAGCAGTTTGGAGGATCGCTACGAGCAGTACTTC.

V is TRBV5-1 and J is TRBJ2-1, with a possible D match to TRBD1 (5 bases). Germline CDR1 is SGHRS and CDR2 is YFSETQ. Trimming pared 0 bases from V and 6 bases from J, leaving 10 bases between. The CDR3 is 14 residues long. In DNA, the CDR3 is TGCGCCAGCAGCTTGGGGCAGGGTAGCAATGAGCAGTTCTTC. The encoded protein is CASSLGQGSNEQFF.

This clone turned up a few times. The CDR3 bases are TGTGCCAGCAGCGAGGGACTGACTATAAAGCAGTTCTTC. It encodes CASSEGLTIKQFF. V is TRBV7-2 and J is TRBJ2-1; D is possibly TRBD2 (6 bases). The germline V and J ends were trimmed by 5 bases and 11 bases, with 16 bases remaining between them. CDR1 SGHTA and CDR2 FQGNSA come from the germline V gene. The CDR3 loop spans 13 amino acids.

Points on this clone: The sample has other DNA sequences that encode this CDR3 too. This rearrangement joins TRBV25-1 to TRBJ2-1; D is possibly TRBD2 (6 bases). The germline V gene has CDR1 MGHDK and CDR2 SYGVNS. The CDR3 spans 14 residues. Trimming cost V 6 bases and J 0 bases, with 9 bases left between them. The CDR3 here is CASRTGSSYNEQFF. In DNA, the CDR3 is TGTGCCAGCAGGACCGGGAGCTCCTACAATGAGCAGTTCTTC. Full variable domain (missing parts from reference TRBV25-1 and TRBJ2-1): EADIYQTPRYLVIGTGKKITLECSQTMGHDKMYWYQQDPGMELHLIHYSYGVNSTEKGDLSSESTVSRIRTEHFPLTLESARPSHTSQYLCASRTGSSYNEQFFGPGTRLTVL.

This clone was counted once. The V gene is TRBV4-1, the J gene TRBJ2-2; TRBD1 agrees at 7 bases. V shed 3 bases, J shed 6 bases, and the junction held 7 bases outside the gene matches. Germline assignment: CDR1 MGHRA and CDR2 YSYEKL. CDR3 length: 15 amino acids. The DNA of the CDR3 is TGCGCCAGCAGCCACACAAGACAGGGCGCCGGGGAGCTGTTTTTT. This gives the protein CASSHTRQGAGELFF.

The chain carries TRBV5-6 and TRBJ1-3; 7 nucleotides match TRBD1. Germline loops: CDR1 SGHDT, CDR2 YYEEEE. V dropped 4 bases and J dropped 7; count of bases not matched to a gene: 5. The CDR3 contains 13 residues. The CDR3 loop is CASSLTGMNTIYF. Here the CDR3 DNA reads TGTGCCAGCAGCCTGACAGGGATGAACACCATATATTTT.

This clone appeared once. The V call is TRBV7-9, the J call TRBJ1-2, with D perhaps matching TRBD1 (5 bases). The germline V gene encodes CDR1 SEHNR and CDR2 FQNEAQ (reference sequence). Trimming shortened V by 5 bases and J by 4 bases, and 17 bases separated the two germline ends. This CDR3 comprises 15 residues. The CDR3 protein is CASSIAGGKGYGYTF. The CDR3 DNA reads TGTGCCAGCAGCATCGCCGGGGGGAAGGGCTATGGCTACACCTTC. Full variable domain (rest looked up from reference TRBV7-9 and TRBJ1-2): DTGVSQNPRHKITKRGQNVTFRCDPISEHNRLYWYRQTLGQGPEFLTYFQNEAQLEKSRLLSDRFSAERPKGSFSTLEIQRTEQGDSAMYLCASSIAGGKGYGYTFGSGTRLTVV.

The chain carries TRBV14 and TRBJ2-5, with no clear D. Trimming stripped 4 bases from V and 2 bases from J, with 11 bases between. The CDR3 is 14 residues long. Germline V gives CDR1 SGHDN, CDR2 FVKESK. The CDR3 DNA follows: TGTGCCAGCAGCCCCCGCCGGAGACAAGAGACCCAGTACTTC. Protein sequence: CASSPRRRQETQYF.

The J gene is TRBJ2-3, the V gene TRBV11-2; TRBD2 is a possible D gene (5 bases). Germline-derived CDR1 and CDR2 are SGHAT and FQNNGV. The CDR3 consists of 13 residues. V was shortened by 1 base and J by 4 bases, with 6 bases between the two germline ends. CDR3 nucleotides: TGTGCCAGCAGCTTAGTGAGGGCAGATACGCAGTATTTT. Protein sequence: CASSLVRADTQYF. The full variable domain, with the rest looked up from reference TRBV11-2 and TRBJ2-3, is EAGVAQSPRYKIIEKRQSVAFWCNPISGHATLYWYQQILGQGPKLLIQFQNNGVVDDSQLPKDRFSAERLKGVDSTLKIQPAKLEDSAVYLCASSLVRADTQYFGPGTRLTVL.

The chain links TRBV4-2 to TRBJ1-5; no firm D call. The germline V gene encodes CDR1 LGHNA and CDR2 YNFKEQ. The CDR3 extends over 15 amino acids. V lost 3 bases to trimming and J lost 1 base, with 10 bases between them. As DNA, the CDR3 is TGTGCCAGCAGCCAGGGTGGGCCGAGCAATCAGCCCCAGCATTTT. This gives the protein CASSQGGPSNQPQHF.

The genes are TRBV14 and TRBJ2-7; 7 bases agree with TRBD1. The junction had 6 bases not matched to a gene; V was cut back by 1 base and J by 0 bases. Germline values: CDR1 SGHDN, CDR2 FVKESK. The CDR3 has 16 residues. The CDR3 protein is CASSQGPRDSSYEQYF. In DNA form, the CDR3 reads TGTGCCAGCAGCCAAGGACCCCGGGACAGCTCCTACGAGCAGTACTTC.

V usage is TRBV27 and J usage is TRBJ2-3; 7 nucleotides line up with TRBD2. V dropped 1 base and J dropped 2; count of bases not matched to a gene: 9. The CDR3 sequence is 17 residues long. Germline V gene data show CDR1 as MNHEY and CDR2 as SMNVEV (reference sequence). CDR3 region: CASSLYSGEGYTDTQYF. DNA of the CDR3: TGTGCCAGCAGTTTATATAGTGGGGAGGGGTACACAGATACGCAGTATTTT.

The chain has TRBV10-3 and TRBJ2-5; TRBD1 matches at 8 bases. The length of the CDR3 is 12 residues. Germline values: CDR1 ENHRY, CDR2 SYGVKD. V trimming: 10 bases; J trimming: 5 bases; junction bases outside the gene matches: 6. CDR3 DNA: TGTGCCACTCAGGGGGCGCGTGAGACCCAGTACTTC. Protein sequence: CATQGARETQYF.

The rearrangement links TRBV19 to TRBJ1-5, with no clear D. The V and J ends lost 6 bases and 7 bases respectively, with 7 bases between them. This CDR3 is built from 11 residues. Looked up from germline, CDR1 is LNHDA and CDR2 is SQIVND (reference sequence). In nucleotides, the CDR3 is TGTGCCAGTAGGGGAGGGCAGCCCCAGCATTTT. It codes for CASRGGQPQHF.

The CDR3 loop is CASRPPSSGNYGYTF. The CDR3 nucleotides read TGTGCCAGCAGACCCCCCTCCTCGGGAAACTATGGCTACACCTTC. The chain is built from TRBV28 and TRBJ1-2; D ambiguous. The CDR3 runs 15 residues. V lost 6 bases and J lost 2, with 16 bases in between. CDR1 is MDHEN and CDR2 is SYDVKM in the germline V gene.

The CDR3 nucleotides read TGTGCCATCAGTGAGCCCCTTGGCGGGGGCCTCAATGAGCAGTTCTTC. It translates to CAISEPLGGGLNEQFF. This chain joins TRBV10-3 and TRBJ2-1; D may be TRBD2 (7 bases). CDR3 length equals 16 residues. Germline-derived CDR1 and CDR2 are ENHRY and SYGVKD. Trimming cost V 2 bases and J 6 bases, with 17 bases left between them.

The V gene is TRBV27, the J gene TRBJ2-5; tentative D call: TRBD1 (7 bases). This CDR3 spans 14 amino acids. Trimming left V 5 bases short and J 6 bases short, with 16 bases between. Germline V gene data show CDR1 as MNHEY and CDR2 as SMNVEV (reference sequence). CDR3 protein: CASSPSTGRKTQYF. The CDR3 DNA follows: TGTGCCAGCAGTCCCTCGACAGGGAGGAAGACCCAGTACTTC.

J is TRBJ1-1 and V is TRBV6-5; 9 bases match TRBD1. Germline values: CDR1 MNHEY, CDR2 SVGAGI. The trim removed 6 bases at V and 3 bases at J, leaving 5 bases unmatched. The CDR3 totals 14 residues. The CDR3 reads CASSRTGAHTEAFF. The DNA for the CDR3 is TGTGCCAGCAGCAGGACAGGGGCGCACACTGAAGCTTTCTTT.

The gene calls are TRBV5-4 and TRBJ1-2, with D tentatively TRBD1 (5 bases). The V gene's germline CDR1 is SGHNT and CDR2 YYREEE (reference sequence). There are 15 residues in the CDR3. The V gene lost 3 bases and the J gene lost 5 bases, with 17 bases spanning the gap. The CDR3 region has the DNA TGTGCCAGCAGCTCCCAGGGTAGGCAATGGTATGGCTACACCTTC. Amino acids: CASSSQGRQWYGYTF.

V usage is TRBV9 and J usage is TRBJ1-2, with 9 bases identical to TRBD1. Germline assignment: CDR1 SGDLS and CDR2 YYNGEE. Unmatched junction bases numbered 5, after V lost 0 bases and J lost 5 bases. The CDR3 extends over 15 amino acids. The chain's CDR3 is CASSVEGQGIYGYTF. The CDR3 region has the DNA TGTGCCAGCAGCGTAGAGGGACAGGGAATTTATGGCTACACCTTC.